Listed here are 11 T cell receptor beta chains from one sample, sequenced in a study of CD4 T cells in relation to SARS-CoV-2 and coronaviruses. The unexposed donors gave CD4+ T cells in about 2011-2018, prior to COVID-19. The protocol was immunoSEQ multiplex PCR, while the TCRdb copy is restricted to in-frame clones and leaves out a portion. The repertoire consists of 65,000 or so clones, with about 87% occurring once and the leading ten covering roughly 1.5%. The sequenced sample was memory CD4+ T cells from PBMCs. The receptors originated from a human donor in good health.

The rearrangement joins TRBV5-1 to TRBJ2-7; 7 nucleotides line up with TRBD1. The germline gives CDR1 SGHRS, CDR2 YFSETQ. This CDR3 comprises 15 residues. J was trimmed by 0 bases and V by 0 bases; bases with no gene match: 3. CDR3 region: CASSLAEGASYEQYF. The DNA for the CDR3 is TGCGCCAGCAGCTTGGCCGAGGGGGCCTCCTACGAGCAGTACTTC. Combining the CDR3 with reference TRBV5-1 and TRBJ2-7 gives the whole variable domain KAGVTQTPRYLIKTRGQQVTLSCSPISGHRSVSWYQQTPGQGLQFLFEYFSETQRNKGNFPGRFSGRQFSNSRSEMNVSTLELGDSALYLCASSLAEGASYEQYFGPGTRLTVT.

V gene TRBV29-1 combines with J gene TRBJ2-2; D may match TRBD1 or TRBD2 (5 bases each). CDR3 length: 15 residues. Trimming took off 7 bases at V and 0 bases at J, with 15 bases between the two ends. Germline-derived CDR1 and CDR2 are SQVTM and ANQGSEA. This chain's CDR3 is CSAHVGRSNTGELFF. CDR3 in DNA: TGCAGCGCGCATGTGGGACGGTCGAACACCGGGGAGCTGTTTTTT.

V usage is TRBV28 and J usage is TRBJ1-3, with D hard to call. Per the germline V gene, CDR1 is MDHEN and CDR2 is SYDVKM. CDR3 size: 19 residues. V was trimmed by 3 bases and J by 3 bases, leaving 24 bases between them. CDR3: CASSFVLMRSPEDGNTIYF. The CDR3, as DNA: TGTGCCAGCAGTTTCGTTCTTATGCGGAGCCCCGAGGATGGAAACACCATATATTTT.

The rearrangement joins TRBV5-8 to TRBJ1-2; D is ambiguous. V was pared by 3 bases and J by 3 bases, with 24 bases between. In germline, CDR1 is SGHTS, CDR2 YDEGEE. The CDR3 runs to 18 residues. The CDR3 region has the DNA TGTGCCAGCAGCTCGCATCGCGGCAGGAATACACTGGACTATGGCTACACCTTC. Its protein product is CASSSHRGRNTLDYGYTF.

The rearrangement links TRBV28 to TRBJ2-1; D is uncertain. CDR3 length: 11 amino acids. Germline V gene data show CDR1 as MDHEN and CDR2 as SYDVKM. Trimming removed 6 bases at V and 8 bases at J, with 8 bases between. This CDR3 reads CASRLWDEQFF. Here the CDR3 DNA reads TGTGCCAGCAGACTCTGGGATGAGCAGTTCTTC. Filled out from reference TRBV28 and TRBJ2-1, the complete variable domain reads DVKVTQSSRYLVKRTGEKVFLECVQDMDHENMFWYRQDPGLGLRLIYFSYDVKMKEKGDIPEGYSVSREKKERFSLILESASTNQTSMYLCASRLWDEQFFGPGTRLTVL.

This CDR3 reads CASTGGEDRTGELFF. DNA for the CDR3: TGTGCCAGCACCGGGGGGGAGGATCGGACCGGGGAGCTGTTTTTT. The chain uses TRBV7-3 and TRBJ2-2; TRBD2 aligns across 8 bases. V was clipped by 7 bases and J by 5 bases; unmatched bases: 9. This CDR3 is built from 15 residues. Germline CDR1 reads SGHTA; CDR2 reads FQGTGA. The full variable domain, completed using reference TRBV7-3 and TRBJ2-2, is GAGVSQTPSNKVTEKGKYVELRCDPISGHTALYWYRQSLGQGPEFLIYFQGTGAADDSGLPNDRFFAVRPEGSVSTLKIQRTERGDSAVYLCASTGGEDRTGELFFGEGSRLTVL.

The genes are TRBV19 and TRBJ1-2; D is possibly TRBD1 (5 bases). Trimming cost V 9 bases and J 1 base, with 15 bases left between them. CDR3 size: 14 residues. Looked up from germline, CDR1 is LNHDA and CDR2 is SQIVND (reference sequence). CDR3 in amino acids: CASTPRTFNYGYTF. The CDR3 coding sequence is TGTGCCAGCACACCGAGGACATTTAACTATGGCTACACCTTC.

The chain's CDR3 is CASSPSGHGANVLTF. Here the CDR3 DNA reads TGTGCCAGCTCACCGTCAGGGCACGGGGCCAACGTCCTGACTTTC. This chain uses TRBV18 with TRBJ2-6; weak D call: TRBD1 (5 bases). CDR3 length: 15 amino acids. Germline values: CDR1 KGHSH, CDR2 LQKENI. V lost 3 bases and J 4 bases, leaving 10 bases between the germline ends.

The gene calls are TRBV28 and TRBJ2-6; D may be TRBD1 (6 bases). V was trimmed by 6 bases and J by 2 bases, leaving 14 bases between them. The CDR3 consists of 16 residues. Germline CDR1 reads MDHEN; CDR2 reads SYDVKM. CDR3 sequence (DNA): TGTGCCAGCAGCAGAGCAGGGGCTCCTGGGGCCAACGTCCTGACTTTC. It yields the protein CASSRAGAPGANVLTF.

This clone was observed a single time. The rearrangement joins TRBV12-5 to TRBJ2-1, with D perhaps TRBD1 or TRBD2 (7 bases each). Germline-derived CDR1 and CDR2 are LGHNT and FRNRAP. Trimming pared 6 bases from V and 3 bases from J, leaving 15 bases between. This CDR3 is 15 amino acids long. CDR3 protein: CASGLRGGDYNEQFF. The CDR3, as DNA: TGTGCTAGTGGCCTCAGGGGGGGGGACTACAATGAGCAGTTCTTC.

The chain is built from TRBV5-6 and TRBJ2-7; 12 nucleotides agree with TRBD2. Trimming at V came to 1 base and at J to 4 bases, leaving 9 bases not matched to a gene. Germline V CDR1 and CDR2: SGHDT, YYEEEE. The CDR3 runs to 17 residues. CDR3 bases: TGTGCCAGCAGCTTGACGACTAGCGGGAGTGGTTGGTACGAGCAGTACTTC. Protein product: CASSLTTSGSGWYEQYF.